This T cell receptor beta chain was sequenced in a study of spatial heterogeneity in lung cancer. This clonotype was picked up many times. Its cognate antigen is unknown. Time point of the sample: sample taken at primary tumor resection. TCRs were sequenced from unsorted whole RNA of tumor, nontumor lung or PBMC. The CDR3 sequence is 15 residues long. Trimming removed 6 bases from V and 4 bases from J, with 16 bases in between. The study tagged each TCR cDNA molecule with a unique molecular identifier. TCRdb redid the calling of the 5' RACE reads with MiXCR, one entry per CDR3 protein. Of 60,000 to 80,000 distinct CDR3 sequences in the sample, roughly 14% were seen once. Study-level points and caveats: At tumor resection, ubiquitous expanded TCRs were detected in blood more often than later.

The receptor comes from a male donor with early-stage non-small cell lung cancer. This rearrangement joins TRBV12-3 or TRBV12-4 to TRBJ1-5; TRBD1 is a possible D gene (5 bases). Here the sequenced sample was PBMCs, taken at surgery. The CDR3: CASSAGFGGNQPQHF. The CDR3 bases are TGTGCCAGCAGCGCCGGGTTTGGGGGAAATCAGCCCCAGCATTTT.